This T cell receptor (beta chain) was captured in a study of T cell responses to AZD1222 COVID-19 vaccine. Produced via immunoSEQ multiplex PCR; TCRdb's table is partial and in-frame only. The sample lists under 120,000 clones, more than 85% occurring once. The study's findings and limits: The donor group comprised mostly white British people and more females; the analysis possibly underestimated clonal diversity. Vaccine-related CD4 TCRs covered spike, predominating at 160-218 and 743-854. Spike-specific TCR repertoires showed rising breadth and depth after two AZD1222 doses. Among those given AZD1222, only 6 or 7 were seropositive at baseline.

A note on this clone: The antigen remains undetermined.

There are 17 residues in the CDR3. Germline CDR1 and CDR2: MDHEN and SYDVKM. V lost 7 bases and J lost 1, with 20 bases in between. The clonotype comes from an adult in good health. Specimen: peripheral blood, collected on day 0 of AZD1222 vaccination. The chain links TRBV28 to TRBJ1-5; D might be TRBD1 (6 bases). The CDR3 DNA reads TGTGCCAGCATCATGGGGGGCGGCGGGCGAAGCAATCAGCCCCAGCATTTT. It translates to CASIMGGGGRSNQPQHF.